These T cell receptor beta chains were read from a single sample in a study of blood T cell repertoires in COVID-19. The protocol was immunoSEQ multiplex PCR, while the TCRdb copy is restricted to in-frame clones and leaves out a portion. The sample comprises 140,000 to 150,000 clones, 80% to 85% of which are singletons, and almost 6% rests with the top ten. The sequenced material came from PBMCs or T cells enriched from blood (not recorded which). The source is a woman aged 45-65 years who had been exposed to COVID-19. CDR3s include the opening cysteine and the closing phenylalanine or tryptophan. The order of the fields is D gene, J gene, clone size, V gene, CDR3 DNA, CDR3 protein. D genes are given only for firm matches. Clone size is not always given. Where it is, it says once, few, many or a class for expanded clones.

>.|TRBJ2-7|.|TRBV21-1
TGTGCCAGCAGCAAAGGGTGGACAGTCGGCAGCGAGCAGTACTTC
CASSKGWTVGSEQYF
>TRBD2|TRBJ2-7|.|TRBV11-2
TGTGCCAGCAGCTTAGATCGGTGGCGGGAGGTTTTCTCCTACGAGCAGTACTTC
CASSLDRWREVFSYEQYF
>TRBD1|TRBJ2-1|.|TRBV3-1/TRBV3-2
TGTGCCAGCAGCCTATTCCCAGGGGGCGTATTGAATGAGCAGTTCTTC
CASSLFPGGVLNEQFF
>TRBD1|TRBJ1-4|few|TRBV6-5
TGTGCCAGCAGGACAGGGGGCCAAGCTAATGAAAAACTGTTTTTT
CASRTGGQANEKLFF
>.|TRBJ1-1|once|TRBV19
TGTGCCAGTAGCCCAGGGACAATGAACACTGAAGCTTTCTTT
CASSPGTMNTEAFF
>TRBD2|TRBJ2-3|few|TRBV18
TGTGCCAGCTCACCACTAGCCCCCGGGGGGGCAGATACGCAGTATTTT
CASSPLAPGGADTQYF
>.|TRBJ1-2|.|TRBV5-4
TGTGCCAGCAGCTTGTCCGCGGGTTACGGCTACACCTTC
CASSLSAGYGYTF
>.|TRBJ1-5|.|TRBV28
TGTGCCAGCACCTCACCCTTGGGCAAGGTTTTAAATCAGCCCCAGCATTTT
CASTSPLGKVLNQPQHF
>.|TRBJ2-7|once|TRBV18
TGTGCCAGCTCATCAGGCGGGGTCCAGCAGTACTTC
CASSSGGVQQYF
>.|TRBJ2-7|.|TRBV18
TGTGCCAGCTCACCTTTCGGAGCCAGCGACCGCCCCTACGAGCAGTACTTC
CASSPFGASDRPYEQYF
>TRBD1|TRBJ2-7|.|TRBV7-2
TGTGCCAGCACCCCGGACAGGAGCTCCTACGAGCAGTACTTC
CASTPDRSSYEQYF
>TRBD2|TRBJ2-7|.|TRBV28
TGTGCCAGCAGTTTTGCTAGCGGGAAATACGAGCAGTACTTC
CASSFASGKYEQYF
>.|TRBJ2-5|.|TRBV15
TGTGCCACCAGCAGAGGACTGGAGACCCAGTACTTC
CATSRGLETQYF
>.|TRBJ1-2|.|TRBV11-1
TGTGCCAGCAGCATACCAGGGAAAAGTGGATATGGCTACACCTTC
CASSIPGKSGYGYTF
>TRBD1|TRBJ1-1|.|TRBV6-5
TGTGCCAGCAGTTACTCGTCGACAGGGGTTAACACTGAAGCTTTCTTT
CASSYSSTGVNTEAFF
>.|TRBJ1-2|.|TRBV5-4
TGTGCCAGCAGCTTGGTTACTGCTAGGGGTGGCTACACCTTC
CASSLVTARGGYTF
>TRBD1|TRBJ2-7|.|TRBV13
TGTGCCAGCAGTCTACGAGGGACAGGCCGAAGGAGCTACGAGCAGTACTTC
CASSLRGTGRRSYEQYF
>.|TRBJ1-3|.|TRBV7-9
TGTGCCAGCCTAGGGGCACACGGCCGATCTGGAAACACCATATATTTT
CASLGAHGRSGNTIYF
>TRBD1|TRBJ2-2|.|TRBV10-3
TGTGCCACCCGAGGGACAGGGGACACCGGGGAGCTGTTTTTT
CATRGTGDTGELFF
>.|TRBJ1-5|few|TRBV18
TGTGCCAGCTCGCCCTCAGGGGCCCGCAATCAGCCCCAGCATTTT
CASSPSGARNQPQHF
>.|TRBJ2-1|few|TRBV4-1
TGCGCCAGCAGCAATATCGACAGATCCTACAATGAGCAGTTCTTC
CASSNIDRSYNEQFF
>TRBD2|TRBJ2-1|.|TRBV27
TGTGCCAGCAGTTCCATCCTAGCGGGGGGGCACAATGAGCAGTTCTTC
CASSSILAGGHNEQFF
>TRBD1|TRBJ2-3|few|TRBV28
TGTGCGTTGGGGACAGGGTACACAGATACGCAGTATTTT
CALGTGYTDTQYF
>.|TRBJ1-1|.|TRBV5-6
TGTGCCAGCAGCTCTATAGCGCGGACTGAAGCTTTCTTT
CASSSIARTEAFF
>TRBD2|TRBJ2-2|.|TRBV24-1
TGTGCCACCAGTGATACGGGGGGGCCCTCCGGGGAGCTGTTTTTT
CATSDTGGPSGELFF
>.|TRBJ2-5|.|TRBV6-2/TRBV6-3
TGTGCCAGCAGTTTGTATCCCCAAGAGACCCAGTACTTC
CASSLYPQETQYF
>TRBD1|TRBJ2-7|.|TRBV9
TGTGCCAGCAGCGTCCGGGACAGGGGGATCTACGAGCAGTACTTC
CASSVRDRGIYEQYF
>TRBD2|TRBJ2-1|.|TRBV9
TGTGCCAGCAGCGAACGACTAGCCTCCTACAATGAGCAGTTCTTC
CASSERLASYNEQFF
>TRBD1|TRBJ1-5|.|TRBV19
TGTGCCAGTACCAACAGGGGGCGCGGGCCCCAGCATTTT
CASTNRGRGPQHF
>.|TRBJ2-1|.|TRBV11-3
TGTGCCAGCAGCTTAGGATTAGAAAACAATGAGCAGTTCTTC
CASSLGLENNEQFF
>TRBD2|TRBJ2-1|.|TRBV7-6
TGTGCCAGCAGCTTAGAGGTTAGCGGGGGGGCCCCCTACAATGAGCAGTTCTTC
CASSLEVSGGAPYNEQFF
>.|TRBJ2-2|.|TRBV5-4
TGTGCCAGCAGCTTAGATTTGCGGGGGCGCGACACCGGGGAGCTGTTTTTT
CASSLDLRGRDTGELFF
>TRBD1|TRBJ1-1|once|TRBV10-2
TGCGCCACCCTGCAACAGGGGCCCTTGGTCACTGAAGCTTTCTTT
CATLQQGPLVTEAFF
>.|TRBJ1-5|.|TRBV7-9
TGTGCCAGCAGCTCCCGGGCGGAGGTTCAGCCCCAGCATTTT
CASSSRAEVQPQHF
>.|TRBJ1-3|few|TRBV7-9
TGTGCCAGCAGCTCCCAGGGGTCTGGAAACACCATATATTTT
CASSSQGSGNTIYF
>TRBD2|TRBJ2-7|.|TRBV18
TGTGCCAGCTCACCCCGCGGACTAGCGGACTACGAGCAGTACTTC
CASSPRGLADYEQYF
>.|TRBJ2-5|.|TRBV30
TGTGCCTGGAGACTGGCTAGCGTTGAGACCCAGTACTTC
CAWRLASVETQYF
>.|TRBJ2-2|few|TRBV19
TGTGCCAGTACGCCCCTTGCTATCACCGGGGAGCTGTTTTTT
CASTPLAITGELFF
>TRBD2|TRBJ2-7|few|TRBV10-3
TGTGCCATCAGCGGGACTAGCGGGGCCGCCTCCTACGAGCAGTACTTC
CAISGTSGAASYEQYF
>TRBD2|TRBJ2-7|.|TRBV5-1
TGCGCCAGCAGCTTGGCTAGCGGGGGGCCCTCCTACGAGCAGTACTTC
CASSLASGGPSYEQYF
>.|TRBJ2-7|.|TRBV12-5
TGTGCTAGTGGGTCGACAGGACCCTACGAGCAGTACTTC
CASGSTGPYEQYF
>TRBD2|TRBJ2-3|.|TRBV7-3
TGTGCCAGCAACCAAGCGGGGGCCCCTCCGAATACGCAGTATTTT
CASNQAGAPPNTQYF
>TRBD2|TRBJ2-7|once|TRBV7-2
TGTGCCAGCAGCTCCGGACTAGGGTACTACGAGCAGTACTTC
CASSSGLGYYEQYF
>TRBD1|TRBJ2-5|.|TRBV3-1/TRBV3-2
TGTGCCAGCAGCCAAGATCGGGATCGGGGGACAGGGCAAGAGACCCAGTACTTC
CASSQDRDRGTGQETQYF
>.|TRBJ1-5|few|TRBV5-5
TGTGCCAGCAGCTTGTTTGGGGGCGTAACTAGCAATCAGCCCCAGCATTTT
CASSLFGGVTSNQPQHF
>.|TRBJ1-2|.|TRBV5-6
TGTGCCAGCCAATGGGGCGGAGGGTTGGGCTACACCTTC
CASQWGGGLGYTF
>TRBD1|TRBJ1-2|.|TRBV3-1/TRBV3-2
TGTGCCAGCAGCCAAGGGCGGCGGGACAGGGGGCTCCCTTTTAACTATGGCTACACCTTC
CASSQGRRDRGLPFNYGYTF
>.|TRBJ1-2|.|TRBV20-1
TGCAGTGCTAAACAGGGTTTGGGCTACACCTTC
CSAKQGLGYTF
>.|TRBJ2-1|many|TRBV4-1
TGCGCCAGCAGCCAAGCCACCTACAATGAGCAGTTCTTC
CASSQATYNEQFF
>TRBD2|TRBJ2-5|.|TRBV9
TGTGCCAGCAGCGTAGACCCGCAGGGAGGGCAACAAGAGACCCAGTACTTC
CASSVDPQGGQQETQYF
>TRBD2|TRBJ2-1|.|TRBV25-1
TGTGCCAGCAGGGTAGCGGGAGGGAGGAATGAGCAGTTCTTC
CASRVAGGRNEQFF
>.|TRBJ1-1|.|TRBV29-1
TGCAGCGTTGCTGGGGGCCTGAACACTGAAGCTTTCTTT
CSVAGGLNTEAFF
>TRBD1|TRBJ2-7|many|TRBV5-1
TGCGCCAGCAGACTCGACGCCGGGACAGGGAACTACGAGCAGTACTTC
CASRLDAGTGNYEQYF